This TCR beta chain was sequenced for a study of blood T cell repertoires in COVID-19. Across the whole study: T cells, B-cell-depleted T cells, or PBMCs supplied cDNA or gDNA.

Some clones are missing from TCRdb's copy, which holds only in-frame ones; the method was immunoSEQ multiplex PCR. The data show around 200,000 clones, around nine tenths seen once. The sequence derives from a woman aged 25 to 45 who had been exposed to COVID-19. Source material: PBMCs or T cells enriched from blood (not recorded which).

In DNA form, the CDR3 reads TGTGCCAGCAGTGAGATGAGGGCAACGGGAGATCAGCCCCAGCATTTT. It specifies CASSEMRATGDQPQHF. The chain links TRBV2 to TRBJ1-5; unclear D gene. Trimming pared 3 bases from V and 5 bases from J, leaving 17 bases between. CDR1 and CDR2 (germline): SNHLY, FYNNEI. The CDR3 is made up of 16 amino acids.